This T cell receptor (beta chain) came from a study of vaccination and CD4 T cells after COVID-19 (dated by TCRdb to between 2020 and 2023). With respect to the entire study: SARS-CoV-2 positivity had been established in the convalescent patients by nasal swab PCR, and mild disease was recorded in some 10 of these patients and severe disease in one. Post-COVID blood samples were collected from convalescent patients a median of roughly 100 days after diagnosis, with a range of roughly 35 to 170 days. Post-vaccine blood samples were taken a median of roughly 75 days after the second vaccine dose, with a range of roughly 14 to 250 days. For stimulating the cultures, overlapping spike peptide pools were used, derived from SARS-CoV-2 as well as from the common cold coronaviruses HCoV-NL63, HCoV-OC43 and HCoV-229E. As controls, cultures received a CEFX viral epitope pool (the positive control), an HIV-1 Nef peptide pool (the negative control), or no peptide at all. The spike-specific CD4+ TCR repertoire was compared before and after mRNA vaccination in 10 to 11 COVID-19 convalescent patients and a few infection-naive healthy vaccine recipients. Six males and four females were included in the convalescent cohort, with two Hispanic individuals, seven Caucasians, two Asians and one multiracial person represented. Two doses of either the Pfizer-BioNTech BNT162b2 vaccine (n=8) or the Moderna mRNA-1273 vaccine (n=2) were administered to participants. Study-wide findings and limitations: The number of convalescent patients in the study was relatively small, and the study did not examine early timepoints following natural infection. Nearly all vaccine-specific clones in convalescent patients (304 of 307) were mono-reactive for SARS-CoV-2 spike rather than cross-reactive with common cold coronaviruses. Among the post-vaccine SARS-CoV-2-reactive clones in convalescent patients, a median approximately 90% showed up only after vaccination, which suggests vaccine-specific priming. The median number of SARS-CoV-2-reactive clonotypes rose from fewer than 25 after infection to about 40 after vaccination, but the change was not significant.

The treatment or condition label on this specimen signifies: roughly ten-day PBMC culture with coronavirus spike peptide pools or control peptides (ViraFEST assay). The ViraFEST assay, used in the study, expanded antigen-specific T cells with peptide pools and then identified the expanded clonotypes through TCR sequencing. The convalescent patients' positive SARS-CoV-2 PCR tests fell between March and December 2020, which was before the Alpha, Beta and Delta variants emerged in the United States. Each well held some 2 million PBMCs cultured in IMDM containing roughly 5% human AB serum and approximately 9.4 IU/ml IL-2, with approximately 9.2 ug/ml peptide pools added. On days 3 and 7, half of the culture medium was replaced with fresh IL-2-containing medium. After 10 to 11 days of culture, CD4+ T cells were isolated by negative selection using the EasySep CD4+ T cell isolation kit. Ficoll-Paque Plus gradient centrifugation was used to isolate PBMCs from whole blood, and the isolated PBMCs were then either used fresh or cryopreserved at -140C. Each culture condition was generally run in triplicate wells.

The CDR3 starts with the cysteine, ends with the phenylalanine, and has 14 residues. Of the read, only the CDR3 DNA is kept; its 42 bases are in frame from base 1. V is shortened by 4 bases, J by 7 bases, and the region joining them spans 16 bases. The germline V gene (reference sequence) specifies LNHDA as CDR1 and SQIVND as CDR2. There are a few counts of this clonotype. Its specific antigen is unknown. No quality values exist for individual bases; no much larger clone is one base distant. Libraries were prepared through PCR. TCR sequencing of DNA from cultured CD4+ T cells used the Oncomine TCR Beta short-read assay at the Johns Hopkins FTIC core. The QIAamp micro DNA kit was used to extract genomic DNA from the cultured CD4+ T cells. Oncomine TCR Beta libraries from cultured CD4+ T cells were pooled using unique dual indexes and sequenced on an Illumina iSeq 100. On the study's bioinformatics: Non-productive sequences were removed, and CDR3s not starting with C, not ending with F or W, or shorter than 7 amino acids were discarded. The MANAFEST web application was used to identify antigen-specific clonotypes by comparing peptide-stimulated wells against reference wells and other culture wells. An FDR below 0.05, an odds ratio above 5, and a productive frequency above 0.1% in at least two of three replicate wells were required for clones to be considered positive. A clonotype counted as cross-reactive if it showed significant expansion both in the SARS-CoV-2 spike wells and in at least one common cold coronavirus spike condition. CDR3 homology was assessed with Levenshtein distances (stringdist) and unrooted phylogenetic trees (ape) in R version 3.6.1. In TCRdb, the public reads were trimmed at Q25 with fastp and aligned with MiXCR, with productive beta chains retained. Under each unique CDR3 protein, matching rows form one entry showing the most common genes and DNA. In this record, the V and J calls reflect TCRdb's handling and not the investigators' own analysis. The sample table records approximately 9,600 distinct CDR3 sequences; 30% of these occur just once. About 9.8% of the sample lies in the top ten.

The chain is assembled from TRBV19 and TRBJ1-2; matching of 6 bases hints at TRBD1 as the D gene. The source of this sequence is a human donor who had recovered from COVID-19. The sample was CD4+ T cells from blood, cultured in vitro, taken after SARS-CoV-2 vaccination. CDR3 loop: CASSKNRDTGGYTF. The DNA sequence is TGTGCCAGTAGTAAGAACCGGGACACAGGTGGCTACACCTTC.